In this sample, the clone carrying this T cell receptor beta chain turned up many times. Germline V lookup: CDR1 KGHDR, CDR2 SFDVKD. The V end was cut by 3 bases, the J end by 5 bases, with 18 bases between. This CDR3 region has 16 residues. TCRdb re-called the 5' RACE reads through MiXCR, storing one row per CDR3 protein. The sample consists of around 20,000 distinct CDR3 sequences, about 19% of them appearing once. The entry originates in a study of HIV-infected patients and healthy controls. The sequencing sample was made of CD8+ T cells from blood. The rearrangement joins TRBV24-1 to TRBJ1-2; weak D call: TRBD1 (6 bases). The receptor comes from a human donor in good health. The CDR3 here is CATSDDAGEGPYGYTF. The CDR3 DNA sequence: TGTGCCACCAGTGATGACGCAGGGGAGGGCCCTTATGGCTACACCTTC.